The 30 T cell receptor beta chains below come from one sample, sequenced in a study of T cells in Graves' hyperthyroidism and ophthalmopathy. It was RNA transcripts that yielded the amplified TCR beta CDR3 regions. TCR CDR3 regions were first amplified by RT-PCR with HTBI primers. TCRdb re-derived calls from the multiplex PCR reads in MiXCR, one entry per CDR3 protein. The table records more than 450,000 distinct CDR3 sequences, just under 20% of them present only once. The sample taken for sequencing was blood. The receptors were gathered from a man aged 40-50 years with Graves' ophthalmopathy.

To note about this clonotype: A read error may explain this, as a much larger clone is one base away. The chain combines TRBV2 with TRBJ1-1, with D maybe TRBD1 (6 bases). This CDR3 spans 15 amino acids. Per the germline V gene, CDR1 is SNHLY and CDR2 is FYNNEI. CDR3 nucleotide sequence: TGTACCAGTTCGGTTGGGGGGGGCGCGGACACTGAAGCTTTCTTT. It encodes CTSSVGGGADTEAFF.

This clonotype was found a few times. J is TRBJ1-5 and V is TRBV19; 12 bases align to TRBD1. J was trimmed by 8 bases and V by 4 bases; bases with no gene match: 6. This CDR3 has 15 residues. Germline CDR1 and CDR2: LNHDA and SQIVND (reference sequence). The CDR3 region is CASSTGTGGREPQHF. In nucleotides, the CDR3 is TGTGCCAGTAGTACAGGGACAGGGGGCAGGGAGCCCCAGCATTTT.

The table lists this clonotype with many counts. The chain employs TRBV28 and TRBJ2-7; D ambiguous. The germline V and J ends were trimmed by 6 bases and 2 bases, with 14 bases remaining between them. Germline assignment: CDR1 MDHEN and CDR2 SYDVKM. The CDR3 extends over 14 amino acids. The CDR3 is CASRPNLPAYEQYF. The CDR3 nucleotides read TGTGCCAGCAGGCCTAACCTACCAGCCTACGAGCAGTACTTC.

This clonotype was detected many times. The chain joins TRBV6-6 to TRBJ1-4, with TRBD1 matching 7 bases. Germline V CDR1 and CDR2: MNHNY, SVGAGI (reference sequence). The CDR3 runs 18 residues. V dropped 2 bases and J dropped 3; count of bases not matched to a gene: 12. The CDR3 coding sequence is TGTGCCAGCAGTTACGTTGCCTTCCAGGGGGGAGCTAATGAAAAACTGTTTTTT. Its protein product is CASSYVAFQGGANEKLFF.

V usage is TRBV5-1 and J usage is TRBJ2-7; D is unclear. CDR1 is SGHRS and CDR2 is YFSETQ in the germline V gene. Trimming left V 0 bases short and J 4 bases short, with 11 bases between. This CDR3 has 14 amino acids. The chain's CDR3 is CASSLEGVVYEQYF. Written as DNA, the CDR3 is TGCGCCAGCAGCTTGGAGGGTGTGGTGTACGAGCAGTACTTC.

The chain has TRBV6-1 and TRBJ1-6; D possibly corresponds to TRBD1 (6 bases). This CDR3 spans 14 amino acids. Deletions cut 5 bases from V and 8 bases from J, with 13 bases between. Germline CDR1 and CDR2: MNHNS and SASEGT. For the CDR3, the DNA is TGTGCCAGCAGTCCGACCGGGGGGCATTCACCCCTCCACTTT. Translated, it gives CASSPTGGHSPLHF.

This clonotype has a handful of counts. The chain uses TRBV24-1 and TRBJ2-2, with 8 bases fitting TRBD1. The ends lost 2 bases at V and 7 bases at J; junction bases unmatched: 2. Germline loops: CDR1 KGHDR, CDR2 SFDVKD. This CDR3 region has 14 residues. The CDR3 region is CATSDWTGFGELFF. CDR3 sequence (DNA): TGTGCCACCAGTGATTGGACAGGGTTCGGGGAGCTGTTTTTT.

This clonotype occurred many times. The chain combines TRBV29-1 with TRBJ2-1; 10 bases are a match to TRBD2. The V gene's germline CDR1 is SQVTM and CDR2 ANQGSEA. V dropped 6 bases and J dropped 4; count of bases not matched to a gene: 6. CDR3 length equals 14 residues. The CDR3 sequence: CSVRAGGLYNEQFF. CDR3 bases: TGCAGCGTACGAGCGGGAGGGTTGTACAATGAGCAGTTCTTC.

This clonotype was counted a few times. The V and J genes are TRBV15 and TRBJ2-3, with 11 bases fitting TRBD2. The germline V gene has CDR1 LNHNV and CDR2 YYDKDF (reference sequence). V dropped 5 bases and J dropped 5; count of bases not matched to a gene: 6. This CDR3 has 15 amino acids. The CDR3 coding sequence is TGTGCCACCAGCGGTTTGACTAGCGGGAAAGATACGCAGTATTTT. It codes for CATSGLTSGKDTQYF.

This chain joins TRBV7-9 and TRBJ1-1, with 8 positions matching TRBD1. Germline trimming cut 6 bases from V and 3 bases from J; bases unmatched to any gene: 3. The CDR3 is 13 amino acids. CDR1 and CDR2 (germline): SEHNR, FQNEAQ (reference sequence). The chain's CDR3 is CASSHRGDTEAFF. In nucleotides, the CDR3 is TGTGCCAGCAGTCACAGGGGGGACACTGAAGCTTTCTTT.

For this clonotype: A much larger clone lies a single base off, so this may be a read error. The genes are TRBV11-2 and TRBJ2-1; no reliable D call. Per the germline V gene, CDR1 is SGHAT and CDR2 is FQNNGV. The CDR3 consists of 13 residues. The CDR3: CTSSLDLYNEQFF. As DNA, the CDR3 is TGTACCAGCAGCTTAGACTTGTACAATGAGCAGTTCTTC.

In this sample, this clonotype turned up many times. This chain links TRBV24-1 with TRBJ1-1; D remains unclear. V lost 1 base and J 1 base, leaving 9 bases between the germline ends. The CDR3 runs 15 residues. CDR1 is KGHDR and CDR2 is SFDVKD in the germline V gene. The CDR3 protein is CATSDFKLGNTEAFF. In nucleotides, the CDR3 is TGTGCCACCAGTGATTTTAAACTAGGGAACACTGAAGCTTTCTTT.

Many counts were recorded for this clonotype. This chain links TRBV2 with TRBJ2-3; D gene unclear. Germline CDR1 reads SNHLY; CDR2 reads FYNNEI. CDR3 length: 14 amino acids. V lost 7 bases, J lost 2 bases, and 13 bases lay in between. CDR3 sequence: CASKRAGDTDTQYF. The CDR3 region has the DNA TGTGCCAGCAAACGAGCAGGCGACACAGATACGCAGTATTTT.

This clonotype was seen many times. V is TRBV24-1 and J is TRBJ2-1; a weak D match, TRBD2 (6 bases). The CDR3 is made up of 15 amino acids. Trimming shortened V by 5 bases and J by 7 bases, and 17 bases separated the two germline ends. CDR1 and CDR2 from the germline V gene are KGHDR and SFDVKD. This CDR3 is CATSGGGASLNEQFF. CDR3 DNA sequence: TGTGCCACCAGTGGCGGCGGGGCCTCTCTGAATGAGCAGTTCTTC.

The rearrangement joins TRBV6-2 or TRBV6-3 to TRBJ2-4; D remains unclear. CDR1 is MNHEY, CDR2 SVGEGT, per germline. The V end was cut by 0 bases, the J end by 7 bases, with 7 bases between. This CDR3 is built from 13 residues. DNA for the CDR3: TGTGCCAGCAGTTACTCGTACTCGAACATTCAGTACTTC. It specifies CASSYSYSNIQYF.

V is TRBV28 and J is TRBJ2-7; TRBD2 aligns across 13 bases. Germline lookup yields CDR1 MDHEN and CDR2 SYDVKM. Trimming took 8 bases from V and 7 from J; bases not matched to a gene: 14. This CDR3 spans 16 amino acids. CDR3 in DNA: TGTGCCAGCCTCTCTCCCGAACTAGCGGGAGGGCGGGAGCAGTACTTC. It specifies CASLSPELAGGREQYF. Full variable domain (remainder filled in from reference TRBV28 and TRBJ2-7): DVKVTQSSRYLVKRTGEKVFLECVQDMDHENMFWYRQDPGLGLRLIYFSYDVKMKEKGDIPEGYSVSREKKERFSLILESASTNQTSMYLCASLSPELAGGREQYFGPGTRLTVT.

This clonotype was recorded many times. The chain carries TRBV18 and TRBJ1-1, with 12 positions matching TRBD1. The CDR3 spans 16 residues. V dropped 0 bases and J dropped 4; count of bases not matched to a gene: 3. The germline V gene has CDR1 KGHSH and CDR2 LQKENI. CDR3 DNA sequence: TGTGCCAGCTCACCACCCGGGACAGGGGGCCGCACTGAAGCTTTCTTT. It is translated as CASSPPGTGGRTEAFF.

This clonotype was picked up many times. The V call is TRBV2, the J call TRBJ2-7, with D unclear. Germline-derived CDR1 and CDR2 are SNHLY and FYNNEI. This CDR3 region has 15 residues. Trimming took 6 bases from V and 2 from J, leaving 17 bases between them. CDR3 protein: CASRPSRTSPYEQYF. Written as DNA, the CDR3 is TGTGCCAGCAGACCCTCTCGGACGTCTCCCTACGAGCAGTACTTC. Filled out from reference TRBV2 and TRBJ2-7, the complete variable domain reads EPEVTQTPSHQVTQMGQEVILRCVPISNHLYFYWYRQILGQKVEFLVSFYNNEISEKSEIFDDQFSVERPDGSNFTLKIRSTKLEDSAMYFCASRPSRTSPYEQYFGPGTRLTVT.

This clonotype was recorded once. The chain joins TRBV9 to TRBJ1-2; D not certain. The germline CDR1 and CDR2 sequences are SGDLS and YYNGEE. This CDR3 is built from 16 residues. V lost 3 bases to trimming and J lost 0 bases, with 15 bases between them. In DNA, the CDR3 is TGTGCCAGCAGCGCGAGGGCGAGGCCCGCTAACTATGGCTACACCTTC. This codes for CASSARARPANYGYTF. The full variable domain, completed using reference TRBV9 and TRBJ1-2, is DSGVTQTPKHLITATGQRVTLRCSPRSGDLSVYWYQQSLDQGLQFLIQYYNGEERAKGNILERFSAQQFPDLHSELNLSSLELGDSALYFCASSARARPANYGYTFGSGTRLTVV.

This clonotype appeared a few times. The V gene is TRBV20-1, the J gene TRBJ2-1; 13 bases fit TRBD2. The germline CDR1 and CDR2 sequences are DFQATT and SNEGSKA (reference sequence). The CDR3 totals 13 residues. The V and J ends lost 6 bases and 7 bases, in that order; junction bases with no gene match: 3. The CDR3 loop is CSAGTSGINEQFF. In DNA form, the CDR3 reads TGCAGTGCCGGGACTAGCGGGATAAATGAGCAGTTCTTC.

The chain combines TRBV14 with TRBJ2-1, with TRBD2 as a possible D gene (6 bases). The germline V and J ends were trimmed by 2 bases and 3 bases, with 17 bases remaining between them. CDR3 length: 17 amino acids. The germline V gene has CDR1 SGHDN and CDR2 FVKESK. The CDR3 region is CASSQHGERGLYNEQFF. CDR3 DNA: TGTGCCAGCAGCCAACACGGGGAGAGGGGACTCTACAATGAGCAGTTCTTC.

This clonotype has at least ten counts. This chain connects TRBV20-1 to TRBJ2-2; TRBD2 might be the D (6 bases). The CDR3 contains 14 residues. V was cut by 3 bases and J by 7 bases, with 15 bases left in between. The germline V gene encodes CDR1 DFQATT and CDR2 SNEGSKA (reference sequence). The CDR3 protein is CSASVLASGGELFF. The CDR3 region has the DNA TGCAGTGCTAGCGTCCTAGCGTCTGGCGGGGAGCTGTTTTTT.

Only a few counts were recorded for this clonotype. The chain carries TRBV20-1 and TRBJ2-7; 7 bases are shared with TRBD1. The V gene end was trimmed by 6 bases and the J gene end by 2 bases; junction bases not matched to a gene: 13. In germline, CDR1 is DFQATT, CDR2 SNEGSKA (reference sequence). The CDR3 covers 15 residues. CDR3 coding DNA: TGCAGTGCCCCCGCTACCGGGACAGCAACCTACGAGCAGTACTTC. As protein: CSAPATGTATYEQYF.

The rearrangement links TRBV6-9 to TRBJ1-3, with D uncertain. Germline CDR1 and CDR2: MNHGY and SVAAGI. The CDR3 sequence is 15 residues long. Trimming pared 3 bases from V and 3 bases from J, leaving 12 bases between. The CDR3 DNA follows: TGTGCCAGCAGTTACGGGTGGGGAGTTGGAAACACCATATATTTT. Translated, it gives CASSYGWGVGNTIYF.

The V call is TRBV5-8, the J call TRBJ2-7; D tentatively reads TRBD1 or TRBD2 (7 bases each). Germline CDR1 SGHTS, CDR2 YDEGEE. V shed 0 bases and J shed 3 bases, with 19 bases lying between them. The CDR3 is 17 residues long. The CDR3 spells CASSLEGGRWGGYEQYF. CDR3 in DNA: TGTGCCAGCAGCTTGGAAGGGGGCAGGTGGGGGGGCTACGAGCAGTACTTC. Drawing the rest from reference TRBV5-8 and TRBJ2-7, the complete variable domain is EAGVTQSPTHLIKTRGQQATLRCSPISGHTSVYWYQQALGLGLQFLLWYDEGEERNRGNFPPRFSGRQFPNYSSELNVNALELEDSALYLCASSLEGGRWGGYEQYFGPGTRLTVT.

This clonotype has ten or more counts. CDR3 nucleotides: TGTGCCAGCAGTTTTGTGCCGGACAGCCCGGGACTAGCGGGAGGGCGAGAGACCCAGTACTTC. Protein sequence: CASSFVPDSPGLAGGRETQYF. V and J are TRBV28 and TRBJ2-5, with 16 bases fitting TRBD2. The CDR3 is made up of 21 amino acids. Trimming removed 3 bases from V and 4 bases from J; junction bases left unmatched: 17. In germline, CDR1 is MDHEN, CDR2 SYDVKM. The complete variable domain, with remaining parts taken from reference TRBV28 and TRBJ2-5, reads DVKVTQSSRYLVKRTGEKVFLECVQDMDHENMFWYRQDPGLGLRLIYFSYDVKMKEKGDIPEGYSVSREKKERFSLILESASTNQTSMYLCASSFVPDSPGLAGGRETQYFGPGTRLLVL.

The CDR3 reads CASSTITGASTRSSYEQYF. CDR3 nucleotide sequence: TGTGCCAGCAGTACCATTACAGGGGCCTCAACCAGGAGCTCCTACGAGCAGTACTTC. The genes are TRBV12-3 or TRBV12-4 and TRBJ2-7, with TRBD1 matching 7 bases. V dropped 5 bases and J dropped 0; count of bases not matched to a gene: 19. CDR3 size: 19 residues.

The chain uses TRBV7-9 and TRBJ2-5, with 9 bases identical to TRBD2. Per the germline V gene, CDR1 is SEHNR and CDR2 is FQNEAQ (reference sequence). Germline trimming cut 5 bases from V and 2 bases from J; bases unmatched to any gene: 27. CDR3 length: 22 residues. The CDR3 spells CASSPPIGGGNSAGGWQETQYF. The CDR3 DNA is TGTGCCAGCAGCCCCCCCATCGGAGGGGGCAATTCGGCGGGAGGGTGGCAAGAGACCCAGTACTTC.

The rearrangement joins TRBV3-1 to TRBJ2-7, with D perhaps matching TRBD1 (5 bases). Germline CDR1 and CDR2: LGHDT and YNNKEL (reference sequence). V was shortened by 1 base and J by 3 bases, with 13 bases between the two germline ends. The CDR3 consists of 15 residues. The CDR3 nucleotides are TGTGCCAGCAGCCAAGTTTTGGGAAGGGGCTACGAGCAGTACTTC. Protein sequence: CASSQVLGRGYEQYF.

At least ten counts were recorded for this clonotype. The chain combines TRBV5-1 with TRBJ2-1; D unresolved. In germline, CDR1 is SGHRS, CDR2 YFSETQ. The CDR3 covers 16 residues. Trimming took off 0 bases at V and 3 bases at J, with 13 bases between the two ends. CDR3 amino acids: CASSLVLVTVYNEQFF. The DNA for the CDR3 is TGCGCCAGCAGCTTGGTACTGGTTACCGTCTACAATGAGCAGTTCTTC.